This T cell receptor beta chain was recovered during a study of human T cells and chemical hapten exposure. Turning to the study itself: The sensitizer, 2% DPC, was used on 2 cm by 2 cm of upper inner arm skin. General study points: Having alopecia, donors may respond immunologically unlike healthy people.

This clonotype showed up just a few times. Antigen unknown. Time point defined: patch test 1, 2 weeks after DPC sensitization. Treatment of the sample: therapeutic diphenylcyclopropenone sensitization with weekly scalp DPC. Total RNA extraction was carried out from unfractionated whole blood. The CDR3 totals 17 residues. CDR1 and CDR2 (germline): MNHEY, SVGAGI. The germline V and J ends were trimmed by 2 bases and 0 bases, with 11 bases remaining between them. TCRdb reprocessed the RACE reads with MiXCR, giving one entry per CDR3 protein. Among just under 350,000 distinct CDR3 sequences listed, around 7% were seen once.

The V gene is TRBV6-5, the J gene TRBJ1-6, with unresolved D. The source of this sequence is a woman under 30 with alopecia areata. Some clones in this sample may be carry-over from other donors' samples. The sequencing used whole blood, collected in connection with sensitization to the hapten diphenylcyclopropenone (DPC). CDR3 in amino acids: CASSYASESSYNSPLHF. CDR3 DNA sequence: TGTGCCAGCAGTTACGCCTCCGAGAGCTCCTATAATTCACCCCTCCACTTT.